What follows is one T cell receptor (beta chain) and its context. The data were produced by immunoSEQ multiplex PCR, yet TCRdb's version contains in-frame clones alone and is incomplete. The table shows approximately 240,000 clones, with 80% to 85% occurring only once. The germline CDR1 and CDR2 sequences are SNHLY and FYNNEI. V lost 11 bases and J 0 bases, leaving 10 bases between the germline ends. The CDR3 is 12 amino acids. This specimen belongs to a study of blood T cell repertoires in COVID-19. This clonotype originated in a woman in her sixties or seventies with acute or convalescent COVID-19. J is TRBJ1-1 and V is TRBV2, with D possibly being TRBD1 (5 bases). Sample: peripheral blood. The CDR3 loop reads CAGRQMNTEAFF. The CDR3 region has the DNA TGTGCCGGAAGACAGATGAACACTGAAGCTTTCTTT.